The source of this T cell receptor beta chain is a study of a mutant IDH1 vaccine in newly diagnosed glioma (dated by TCRdb to 2020 to 2023). The study in broad terms: Vaccination began 4-6 weeks after radiotherapy alone, or alongside temozolomide cycles in the chemotherapy-containing groups. For exploratory analyses, 25 treated patients had longitudinal TCRB deep sequencing done wherever samples were available. Prior to enrollment, standard therapy consisting of radiotherapy alone, temozolomide alone, or radiochemotherapy with temozolomide had been administered to patients, with the combination being received by most patients. Of the 25 to 40 patients who were treated, 62.5% were male and approximately 38% were female, and the mean age was about 40 years. Six visits were used for peripheral blood collection: V03 (baseline), V05, V07, V10, V12 and V13. The week-35 safety follow-up was designated visit V12, and the week-47 end of study was designated visit V13.

Here is what the overall study found, with its caveats: Immune responses induced by the vaccine were seen in about 93% of patients across multiple MHC alleles. According to the authors, sample limitations meant that analyses of patient blood samples could not be reproduced. No apparent relationship was observed between pseudoprogression and alterations in the top peripheral T cell clonotypes detected by TCRB sequencing. Selection of PBMC samples for TCRB deep sequencing was based on availability.

The time point label corresponds to: week 35, safety follow-up. A 20-mer mutant IDH1 peptide at 300 micrograms in Montanide made up each vaccine dose, which was injected subcutaneously together with topical imiquimod. Patients received eight vaccinations in weeks 1, 3, 5, 7, 11, 15, 19 and 23, corresponding to visits V03 through V10. All donors had newly diagnosed IDH1-mutant astrocytomas of WHO grade 3 or 4 that showed loss of nuclear ATRX. The samples were drawn from NOA16, a multicentre, single-arm, open-label phase I trial in Germany that tested a mutant IDH1 peptide vaccine in humans for the first time. Genomic DNA for TCRB sequencing was extracted from EDTA blood using the DNeasy Blood and Tissue Kit. To note about this clone: Which antigen it targets is not known. No base qualities exist here, and no much larger clone lies one base off it.

Libraries were made using the immunoSEQ multiplex PCR assay. The hsTCRB Kit was used according to the manufacturer's protocol to amplify rearranged TCR beta chain sequences. An Illumina MiSeq was used to sequence the TCRB libraries. The source study handled its data this way. Demultiplexing, trimming and gene mapping were performed with the kit vendor's proprietary platform. TCRdb mirrors the immuneACCESS table, restricted to in-frame sequences. Some clones are absent from its copies; in checked studies, under half trace to an unresolved V gene, and the reason for the others is unknown. D and trimming come from the DNA, and the V and J calls and clone size come from that table. The sample has about 60,000 clones on record, roughly 81% of them singletons. Under 6% of the sample is in the top ten clones. CDR1 and CDR2, per the germline V gene (reference sequence), are WNHNN and SYGVQD. At the junction V is shortened by 9 bases and J by 3 bases, with 15 bases in between. From the cysteine through the phenylalanine, the CDR3 covers 14 amino acids. Kept here is only the CDR3 DNA, which spans 42 bases and is read in frame from base 1.

This TCR derives from a man in his forties or fifties with glioma. The sample here was PBMCs, taken from a glioma patient whose treatment included an IDH1 peptide vaccine. The V and J segments used are TRBV10-1 and TRBJ1-5; the D gene cannot be named for sure. The CDR3 amino acid sequence is: CARPLGGFNQPQHF. The DNA sequence follows: TGCGCCAGACCGCTGGGCGGTTTCAATCAGCCCCAGCATTTT.